Below, 21 T cell receptor beta chains from the same sample are listed, as sequenced in a study of blood T cell repertoires in COVID-19 (dated by TCRdb to about 2020). The method was the immunoSEQ multiplex PCR assay. In TCRdb, the immuneACCESS table is reduced to in-frame sequences with V and J assigned. These tables do not hold every clone; where another copy was compared, an unresolved V gene accounts for under half, and the others remain unexplained. This sample has approximately 170,000 clones in its table, and around four fifths of those were observed once. Clones ranked in the top ten supply around 8.9% of the sample. The sample consisted of peripheral blood. These TCRs come from a woman aged 80 or over with COVID-19, enrolled during active disease.

This chain uses TRBV5-4 with TRBJ2-2; tentatively, D is TRBD2 (7 bases). The CDR3 contains 16 residues. The V gene lost 3 bases and the J gene lost 0 bases, with 12 bases spanning the gap. Germline V gene sequence: CDR1 SGHNT, CDR2 YYREEE (reference sequence). The CDR3 nucleotides read TGTGCCAGCAGCTGGGGGGGGCCCGCGAACACCGGGGAGCTGTTTTTT. This sequence encodes CASSWGGPANTGELFF.

V and J are TRBV5-1 and TRBJ2-5; 8 positions match TRBD1. Trimming at V came to 4 bases and at J to 4 bases, leaving 9 bases not matched to a gene. This CDR3 has 15 amino acids. Germline CDR1 and CDR2: SGHRS and YFSETQ. CDR3 in amino acids: CASSTQGALGETQYF. CDR3 in DNA: TGCGCCAGCAGCACCCAGGGGGCCCTGGGAGAGACCCAGTACTTC.

The rearrangement joins TRBV21-1 to TRBJ2-4; the table's D call, TRBD1, has no DNA check behind it. TRBV21-1 is recorded as a pseudogene. CDR3 length: 16 residues. The CDR3 reads CASSRQVHGAKNIQYF. In DNA, the CDR3 is TGTGCCAGCAGTCGACAGGTCCATGGGGCCAAAAACATTCAGTACTTC.

The chain couples TRBV19 to TRBJ1-2; D is ambiguous. Trimming left V 5 bases short and J 10 bases short, with 23 bases between. Germline V gene data show CDR1 as LNHDA and CDR2 as SQIVND (reference sequence). This CDR3 is built from 15 residues. The CDR3 sequence: CASSGPRGGWADYTF. CDR3 sequence (DNA): TGTGCCAGTAGTGGACCGCGTGGAGGTTGGGCGGACTACACCTTC.

The chain couples TRBV2 to TRBJ2-1; 11 positions agree with TRBD2. The V gene's germline CDR1 is SNHLY and CDR2 FYNNEI. The V and J ends lost 7 bases and 6 bases, in that order; junction bases with no gene match: 8. This CDR3 is built from 15 residues. CDR3 loop: CASIIAGGLSNEQFF. As DNA, the CDR3 is TGTGCCAGCATTATAGCGGGAGGGCTCTCCAATGAGCAGTTCTTC.

J is TRBJ1-2 and V is TRBV7-6; the D is unclear. V lost 2 bases, J lost 6 bases, and 13 bases lay in between. The V gene's germline CDR1 is SGHVS and CDR2 FNYEAQ. The CDR3 is made up of 14 amino acids. The CDR3 DNA follows: TGTGCCAGCAGCTTACTAGAGGGTCAAGATGGCTACACCTTC. Translated, it gives CASSLLEGQDGYTF. Drawing the rest from reference TRBV7-6 and TRBJ1-2, the complete variable domain is GAGVSQSPRYKVTKRGQDVALRCDPISGHVSLYWYRQALGQGPEFLTYFNYEAQQDKSGLPNDRFSAERPEGSISTLTIQRTEQRDSAMYRCASSLLEGQDGYTFGSGTRLTVV.

The chain joins TRBV5-1 to TRBJ1-3; D gene uncertain. The CDR3 is made up of 12 amino acids. The germline CDR1 and CDR2 sequences are SGHRS and YFSETQ. Trimming shortened V by 5 bases and J by 0 bases, and 3 bases separated the two germline ends. For the CDR3, the DNA is TGCGCCAGCAGGGCCTCTGGAAACACCATATATTTT. Amino acid sequence: CASRASGNTIYF.

The chain couples TRBV18 to TRBJ2-2, with D tentatively TRBD2 (5 bases). Per germline, CDR1 KGHSH and CDR2 LQKENI. Trimming removed 6 bases at V and 5 bases at J, with 16 bases between. The CDR3 is 15 residues long. For the CDR3, the DNA is TGTGCCAGCTCGGGAGCAATGGGAGAAACCGGGGAGCTGTTTTTT. Protein product: CASSGAMGETGELFF.

The chain links TRBV7-9 to TRBJ1-4; D is unclear. The CDR3 has 12 amino acids. Germline CDR1 SEHNR, CDR2 FQNEAQ (reference sequence). Trimming shortened V by 5 bases and J by 8 bases, and 9 bases separated the two germline ends. CDR3 loop: CASSPNEEKLFF. Written as DNA, the CDR3 is TGTGCCAGCAGCCCGAATGAGGAAAAACTGTTTTTT. The variable domain in full, completed from reference TRBV7-9 and TRBJ1-4, reads DTGVSQNPRHKITKRGQNVTFRCDPISEHNRLYWYRQTLGQGPEFLTYFQNEAQLEKSRLLSDRFSAERPKGSFSTLEIQRTEQGDSAMYLCASSPNEEKLFFGSGTQLSVL.

This clone appeared a single time. The CDR3 DNA is TGCGCCAGCAGCACGAACGGTGGGAGGCCGGAGGAGACCCAGTACTTC. This translates into CASSTNGGRPEETQYF. V gene TRBV5-1 combines with J gene TRBJ2-5; D may be TRBD2 (6 bases). From germline, CDR1 is SGHRS and CDR2 YFSETQ. V was trimmed by 4 bases and J by 5 bases, leaving 21 bases between them. This CDR3 has 16 amino acids. Filled out from reference TRBV5-1 and TRBJ2-5, the complete variable domain reads KAGVTQTPRYLIKTRGQQVTLSCSPISGHRSVSWYQQTPGQGLQFLFEYFSETQRNKGNFPGRFSGRQFSNSRSEMNVSTLELGDSALYLCASSTNGGRPEETQYFGPGTRLLVL.

This clone was seen a handful of times. The V and J genes are TRBV19 and TRBJ1-5; D remains unclear. Germline loops: CDR1 LNHDA, CDR2 SQIVND (reference sequence). The CDR3 has 15 amino acids. V lost 5 bases and J 4 bases, leaving 15 bases between the germline ends. CDR3 sequence (DNA): TGTGCCAGTAGTCTCGGGAATATCCAGAATCAGCCCCAGCATTTT. Translated: CASSLGNIQNQPQHF.

This sequence joins TRBV13 and TRBJ2-1; TRBD1 might be the D (5 bases). The germline V gene has CDR1 PRHDT and CDR2 FYEKMQ (reference sequence). The CDR3 sequence is 13 residues long. Between the trimmed V and J ends, which lost 8 bases and 4 bases, there was a span of 12 bases. CDR3: CASGMGPYNEQFF. Written as DNA, the CDR3 is TGTGCCAGCGGAATGGGGCCATACAATGAGCAGTTCTTC.

V gene TRBV29-1 combines with J gene TRBJ1-5, with 9 nucleotides matching TRBD1. The germline gives CDR1 SQVTM, CDR2 ANQGSEA. The CDR3 is made up of 14 amino acids. V was pared by 1 base and J by 7 bases, with 5 bases of the junction left unmatched. As DNA, the CDR3 is TGCAGCGTTGAAGGGACAGGGGTGGGGCAGCCCCAGCATTTT. Residues: CSVEGTGVGQPQHF.

The V call is TRBV10-2, the J call TRBJ1-2; 10 positions match TRBD1. The CDR3 runs 16 residues. Trimming at V came to 2 bases and at J to 8 bases, leaving 11 bases not matched to a gene. Germline V gives CDR1 WSHSY, CDR2 SAAADI. CDR3 loop: CASSELRTMTGGGYTF. CDR3 nucleotides: TGCGCCAGCAGTGAGCTCCGAACCATGACAGGGGGCGGCTACACCTTC.

The chain combines TRBV9 with TRBJ2-1, with D maybe TRBD2 (5 bases). Trimming stripped 2 bases from V and 3 bases from J, with 12 bases between. The CDR3 consists of 15 residues. CDR1 is SGDLS and CDR2 is YYNGEE in the germline V gene. CDR3 coding DNA: TGTGCCAGCAGCGTGGACTTGGGCGTCTACAATGAGCAGTTCTTC. This sequence encodes CASSVDLGVYNEQFF. Together with reference TRBV9 and TRBJ2-1, the CDR3 gives the full variable domain: DSGVTQTPKHLITATGQRVTLRCSPRSGDLSVYWYQQSLDQGLQFLIQYYNGEERAKGNILERFSAQQFPDLHSELNLSSLELGDSALYFCASSVDLGVYNEQFFGPGTRLTVL.

The chain uses TRBV2 and TRBJ2-7; 8 bases agree with TRBD1. The CDR3 loop spans 13 amino acids. Germline CDR1 reads SNHLY; CDR2 reads FYNNEI. Trimming at V came to 5 bases and at J to 7 bases, leaving 7 bases not matched to a gene. The CDR3 reads CASSRTGSGEQYF. The DNA of the CDR3 is TGTGCCAGCAGTCGGACAGGGTCGGGTGAGCAGTACTTC.

The V gene is TRBV7-8, the J gene TRBJ2-7, with D maybe TRBD1 (6 bases). The V gene lost 5 bases and the J gene lost 6 bases, with 17 bases spanning the gap. This CDR3 spans 14 amino acids. From germline, CDR1 is SGHVS and CDR2 FQNEAQ. DNA of the CDR3: TGTGCCAGCAGCATGGGGGCCCCCTCGGGCGAGCAGTACTTC. Protein: CASSMGAPSGEQYF. Looking up the rest from reference TRBV7-8 and TRBJ2-7 gives the full variable domain: GAGVSQSPRYKVAKRGQDVALRCDPISGHVSLFWYQQALGQGPEFLTYFQNEAQLDKSGLPSDRFFAERPEGSVSTLKIQRTQQEDSAVYLCASSMGAPSGEQYFGPGTRLTVT.

The V and J genes are TRBV11-2 and TRBJ2-1; 9 bases line up with TRBD2. Losses at the gene ends were 3 bases for V and 3 bases for J; bases not matched to a gene: 3. The CDR3 runs to 15 residues. CDR1 and CDR2 from the germline V gene are SGHAT and FQNNGV. The CDR3 loop is CASSFRSGSYNEQFF. CDR3 sequence (DNA): TGTGCCAGCAGCTTCCGTAGCGGGAGCTACAATGAGCAGTTCTTC.

This CDR3 is CASYSGTSYNEQFF. DNA for the CDR3: TGTGCCAGCTATAGCGGGACCTCCTACAATGAGCAGTTCTTC. The V call is TRBV18, the J call TRBJ2-1; 8 nucleotides line up with TRBD2. J lost 0 bases, V lost 7 bases, and 2 bases had no gene match. This CDR3 has 14 residues. Germline loops: CDR1 KGHSH, CDR2 LQKENI.

This clone appeared a single time. CDR3 sequence: CASSLRGANEKLFF. The CDR3 DNA reads TGTGCCAGCAGCTTGCGCGGGGCGAATGAAAAACTGTTTTTT. The V call is TRBV5-6, the J call TRBJ1-4; possibly TRBD1 for D (5 bases). CDR3 size: 14 residues. Trimming stripped 1 base from V and 5 bases from J, with 9 bases between. Germline CDR1 and CDR2: SGHDT and YYEEEE.

The chain carries TRBV24-1 and TRBJ2-1, with 9 bases that match TRBD2. Germline V gene lookup returns CDR1 KGHDR and CDR2 SFDVKD. The CDR3 consists of 17 residues. The V segment lost 4 bases and the J segment 7 bases; nucleotides outside the gene matches: 13. For the CDR3, the DNA is TGTGCCACCAGTGACCGTTTAGCGGGAGCCATCCCTAATGAGCAGTTCTTC. Protein product: CATSDRLAGAIPNEQFF.